The table lists the clone carrying this TCR beta chain with a few counts. The antigen is not known. The sample comes from a study of post-analysis software for immune sequencing data. The length of the CDR3 is 13 residues. Germline CDR1 is SGHTA and CDR2 is FQGNSA. V trimming: 2 bases; J trimming: 8 bases; junction bases outside the gene matches: 3. Tagging with unique molecular identifiers was a feature of the TCR beta cDNA libraries. Researchers reported approximately 480,000 cDNA molecules coming from approximately 0.91 to 9.4 million T cells. TCRdb analysed the PCR reads with MiXCR anew, one entry per CDR3 protein. The sample lists approximately 630,000 distinct CDR3 sequences; around 64% were seen once. Points from the study as a whole: A significant reduction in normalized Chao1 diversity was observed in multiple sclerosis patients versus controls. Comparison of patients with controls showed five TRBV segments more frequent in patients, TRBV5-6, TRBV5-1 and TRBV20-1 among them. Those samples that were prepared in the same batch co-clustered strongly by F measure.

This receptor was identified in a girl aged 2-10 years with multiple sclerosis. The chain carries TRBV7-2 and TRBJ2-1; 7 bases are shared with TRBD2. The specimen sequenced was blood. This CDR3 is CASSLSGGYEQFF. CDR3 sequence (DNA): TGTGCCAGCAGCTTATCCGGGGGGTATGAGCAGTTCTTC. The whole variable domain, filled in from reference TRBV7-2 and TRBJ2-1, reads GAGVSQSPSNKVTEKGKDVELRCDPISGHTALYWYRQSLGQGLEFLIYFQGNSAPDKSGLPSDRFSAERTGGSVSTLTIQRTQQEDSAVYLCASSLSGGYEQFFGPGTRLTVL.